The 10 T cell receptor beta chains listed next were all sequenced from one sample in a study of T cells in Graves' hyperthyroidism and ophthalmopathy. Regions amplified from RNA transcripts were the TCR beta CDR3 regions. Researchers ran a first-round RT-PCR on the TCR CDR3 using the HTBI primer set. TCRdb processed the multiplex PCR reads anew with MiXCR; each CDR3 protein has one entry. This table has about 510,000 distinct CDR3 sequences, 14% appearing once. The specimen was blood. The receptors originated from a woman in her 40s with Graves' hyperthyroidism.

In its sample, this clonotype was seen many times. The chain combines TRBV20-1 with TRBJ2-7; D might be TRBD2 (5 bases). Germline loops: CDR1 DFQATT, CDR2 SNEGSKA (reference sequence). V was shortened by 5 bases and J by 3 bases, with 11 bases between the two germline ends. This CDR3 contains 12 residues. CDR3 bases: TGCAGTGCTGCACGACTAAACTACGAGCAGTACTTC. This translates into CSAARLNYEQYF.

This clonotype was picked up a small number of times. This chain uses TRBV29-1 with TRBJ2-5, with D possibly being TRBD2 (6 bases). Per germline, CDR1 SQVTM and CDR2 ANQGSEA. V was pared by 8 bases and J by 2 bases, with 15 bases between. CDR3 length equals 13 residues. The CDR3 loop reads CSTRRGSQETQYF. The CDR3, as DNA: TGCAGCACTCGGCGGGGTTCGCAAGAGACCCAGTACTTC.

This clonotype was observed many times. V is TRBV11-2 and J is TRBJ2-5; either TRBD1 or TRBD2 may fit D (5 bases each). Deletions cut 5 bases from V and 1 base from J, with 14 bases between. The CDR3 runs to 15 residues. CDR1 and CDR2 from the germline V gene are SGHAT and FQNNGV. The CDR3 bases are TGTGCCAGCAGCCGTCATACCGGGACCCAAGAGACCCAGTACTTC. It encodes CASSRHTGTQETQYF.

The rearrangement links TRBV27 to TRBJ2-7, with TRBD2 identical over 12 bases. This CDR3 is 14 amino acids long. Germline CDR1 is MNHEY and CDR2 is SMNVEV (reference sequence). With V trimmed by 8 bases and J by 2 bases, 4 bases remained unmatched. CDR3 DNA: TGTGCCAGCCGGAGGACTAGCGGGGCCTACGAGCAGTACTTC. It encodes CASRRTSGAYEQYF.

Comments on this clonotype: It may be a read error: a sequence one base away is much more abundant. This chain joins TRBV7-9 and TRBJ2-2, with a tentative D call TRBD2 (5 bases). This CDR3 has 14 residues. The V gene's germline CDR1 is SEHNR and CDR2 FQNEAQ (reference sequence). Here the CDR3 DNA reads TGTGCCAGCAGCCCCTATGATACTACCGGGGAGCTGTCTTTT. Amino acids: CASSPYDTTGELSF. Full variable domain (remainder filled in from reference TRBV7-9 and TRBJ2-2): DTGVSQNPRHKITKRGQNVTFRCDPISEHNRLYWYRQTLGQGPEFLTYFQNEAQLEKSRLLSDRFSAERPKGSFSTLEIQRTEQGDSAMYLCASSPYDTTGELSFGEGSRLTVL.

This clonotype was seen at least ten times. The chain joins TRBV5-1 to TRBJ2-6; 9 bases are shared with TRBD1. Germline CDR1 and CDR2: SGHRS and YFSETQ. The CDR3 length is 18 residues. With 0 bases clipped from V and 1 base from J, the junction kept 5 bases outside the gene matches. CDR3 sequence: CASSLEGTGQSGANVLTF. DNA for the CDR3: TGCGCCAGCAGCTTGGAGGGGACAGGGCAATCTGGGGCCAACGTCCTGACTTTC.

This clonotype was found many times. For the CDR3, the DNA is TGCAGTGCTAGGGTCGTTCGAGGGACTGGAGGCTACACCTTC. Amino acids: CSARVVRGTGGYTF. The rearrangement joins TRBV20-1 to TRBJ1-2; D might be TRBD1 (5 bases). Trimming pared 3 bases from V and 8 bases from J, leaving 19 bases between. Germline V gene data show CDR1 as DFQATT and CDR2 as SNEGSKA (reference sequence). The CDR3 is made up of 14 amino acids.

This clonotype showed up many times. This CDR3 is CASSYSVAENTEAFF. In DNA, the CDR3 is TGTGCCAGCAGTTACTCGGTTGCGGAGAACACTGAAGCTTTCTTT. This chain links TRBV6-5 with TRBJ1-1; D unresolved. There are 15 residues in the CDR3. V dropped 0 bases and J dropped 1 base, with 9 bases sitting between them. Germline lookup yields CDR1 MNHEY and CDR2 SVGAGI.

The table lists this clonotype with a few counts. V and J are TRBV12-5 and TRBJ1-2, with 7 bases aligning to TRBD1. The CDR3 totals 15 residues. With V trimmed by 1 base and J by 6 bases, 8 bases remained unmatched. CDR1 and CDR2 from the germline V gene are LGHNT and FRNRAP. The CDR3 sequence: CASGLGADRRDGYTF. The CDR3, as DNA: TGTGCTAGTGGTTTGGGAGCGGACAGGAGAGATGGCTACACCTTC.

Ten or more counts support this clonotype. This chain links TRBV6-1 with TRBJ2-7, with D possibly being TRBD1 or TRBD2 (5 bases each). This CDR3 comprises 14 residues. V was pared by 5 bases and J by 0 bases, with 11 bases between. CDR1 and CDR2 from the germline V gene are MNHNS and SASEGT. In DNA form, the CDR3 reads TGTGCCAGCAGTTGGCAGGGACCCTCCTACGAGCAGTACTTC. Translation: CASSWQGPSYEQYF.